This T cell receptor beta chain is from a study of blood T cell repertoires in COVID-19. This clone was seen a single time. This CDR3 is built from 14 residues. V lost 5 bases, J lost 1 base, and 2 bases stayed unmatched. Germline V gives CDR1 MGHRA, CDR2 YSYEKL. How the authors handled the data: Amplification of reference gene primers was used by the study to estimate nucleated cell counts. Profiling relied on immunoSEQ multiplex PCR, and the TCRdb table lists in-frame clones only, not all of them. The V and J calls and clone size were taken over from that table, and D and trimming were inferred from the DNA. The sample includes some 140,000 clones, 81% of them seen just once.

This chain uses TRBV4-1 with TRBJ1-1, with TRBD1 matching over 9 bases. The sample consisted of peripheral blood. This sequence originates from a woman in her sixties or seventies with active or convalescent COVID-19. For the CDR3, the DNA is TGCGCCAGCAGCTGGGGACAGGGGAACACTGAAGCTTTCTTT. Translation: CASSWGQGNTEAFF.